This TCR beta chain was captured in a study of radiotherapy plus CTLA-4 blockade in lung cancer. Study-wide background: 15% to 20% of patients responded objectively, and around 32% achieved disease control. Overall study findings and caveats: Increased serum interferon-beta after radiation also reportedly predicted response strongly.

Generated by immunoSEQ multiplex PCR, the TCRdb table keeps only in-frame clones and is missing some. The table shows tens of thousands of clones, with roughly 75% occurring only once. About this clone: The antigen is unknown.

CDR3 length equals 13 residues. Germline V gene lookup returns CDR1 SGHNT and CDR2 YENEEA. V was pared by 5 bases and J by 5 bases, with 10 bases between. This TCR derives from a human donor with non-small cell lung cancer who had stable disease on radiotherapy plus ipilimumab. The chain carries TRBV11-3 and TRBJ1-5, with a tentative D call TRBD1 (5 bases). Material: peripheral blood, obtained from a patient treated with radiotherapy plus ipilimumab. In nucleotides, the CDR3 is TGTGCCAGCAGCGCGACAGAGTATCAGCCCCAGCATTTT. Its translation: CASSATEYQPQHF.